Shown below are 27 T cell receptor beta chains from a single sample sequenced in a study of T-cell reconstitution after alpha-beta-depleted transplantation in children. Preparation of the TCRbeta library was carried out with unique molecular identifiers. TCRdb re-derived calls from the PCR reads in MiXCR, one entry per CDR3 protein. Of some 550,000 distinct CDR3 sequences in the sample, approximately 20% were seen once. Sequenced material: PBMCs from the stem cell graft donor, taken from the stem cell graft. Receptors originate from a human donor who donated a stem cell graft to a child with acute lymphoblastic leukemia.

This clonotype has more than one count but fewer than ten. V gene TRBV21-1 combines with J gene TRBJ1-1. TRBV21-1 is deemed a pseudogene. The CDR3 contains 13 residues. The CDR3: CASSRTWNTEAFF. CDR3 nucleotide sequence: TGTGCCAGCAGCAGGACATGGAACACTGAAGCTTTCTTT.

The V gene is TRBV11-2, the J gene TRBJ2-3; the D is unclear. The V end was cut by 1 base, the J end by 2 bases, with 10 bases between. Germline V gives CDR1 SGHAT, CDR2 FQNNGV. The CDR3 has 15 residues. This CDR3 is CASSLGQAFTDTQYF. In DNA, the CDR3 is TGTGCCAGCAGCTTAGGGCAAGCCTTCACAGATACGCAGTATTTT. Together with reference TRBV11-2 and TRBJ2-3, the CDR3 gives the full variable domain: EAGVAQSPRYKIIEKRQSVAFWCNPISGHATLYWYQQILGQGPKLLIQFQNNGVVDDSQLPKDRFSAERLKGVDSTLKIQPAKLEDSAVYLCASSLGQAFTDTQYFGPGTRLTVL.

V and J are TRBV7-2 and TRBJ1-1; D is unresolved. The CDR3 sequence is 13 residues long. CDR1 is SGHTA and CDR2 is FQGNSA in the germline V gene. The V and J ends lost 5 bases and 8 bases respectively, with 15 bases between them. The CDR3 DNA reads TGTGCCAGCAGCAAACACAGCTCGGTCGAAGCTTTCTTT. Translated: CASSKHSSVEAFF.

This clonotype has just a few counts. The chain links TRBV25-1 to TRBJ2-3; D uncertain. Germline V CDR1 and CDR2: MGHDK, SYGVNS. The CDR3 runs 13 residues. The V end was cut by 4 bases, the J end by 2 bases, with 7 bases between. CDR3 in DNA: TGTGCCAGCAGTGCCCCCAACACAGATACGCAGTATTTT. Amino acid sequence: CASSAPNTDTQYF.

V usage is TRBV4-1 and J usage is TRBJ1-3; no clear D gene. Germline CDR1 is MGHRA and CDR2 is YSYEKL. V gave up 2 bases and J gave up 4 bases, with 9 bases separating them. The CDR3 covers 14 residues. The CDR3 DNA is TGCGCCAGCAGCCAACCAGTCCGAGGAAACACCATATATTTT. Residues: CASSQPVRGNTIYF.

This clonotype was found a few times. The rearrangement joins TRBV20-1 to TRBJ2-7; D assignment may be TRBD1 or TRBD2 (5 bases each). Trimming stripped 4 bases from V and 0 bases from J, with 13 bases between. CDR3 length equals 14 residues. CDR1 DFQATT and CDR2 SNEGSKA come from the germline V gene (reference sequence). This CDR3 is CSAKGTPSSYEQYF. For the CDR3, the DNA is TGCAGTGCTAAGGGGACCCCAAGCTCCTACGAGCAGTACTTC.

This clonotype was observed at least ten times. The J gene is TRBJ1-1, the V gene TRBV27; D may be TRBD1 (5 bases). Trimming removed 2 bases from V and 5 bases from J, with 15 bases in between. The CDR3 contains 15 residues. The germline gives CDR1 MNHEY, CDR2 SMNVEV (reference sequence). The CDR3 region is CASSLGDPSWTEAFF. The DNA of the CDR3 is TGTGCCAGCAGTTTAGGGGACCCATCCTGGACTGAAGCTTTCTTT.

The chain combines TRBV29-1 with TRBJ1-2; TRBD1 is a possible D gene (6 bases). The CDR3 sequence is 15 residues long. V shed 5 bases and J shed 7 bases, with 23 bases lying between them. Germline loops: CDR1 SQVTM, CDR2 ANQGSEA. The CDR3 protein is CSVTGDPRGTIGYTF. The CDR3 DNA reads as TGCAGCGTTACCGGCGATCCCAGGGGTACGATTGGCTACACCTTC.

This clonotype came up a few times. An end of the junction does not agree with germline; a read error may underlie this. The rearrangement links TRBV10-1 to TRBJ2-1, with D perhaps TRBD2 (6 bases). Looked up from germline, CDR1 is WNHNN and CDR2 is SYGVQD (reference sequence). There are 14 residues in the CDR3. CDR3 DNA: TGCGCCAGCAGTAAGTCTAGCGACTACAATGAGCAGTTCTTC. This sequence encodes CASSKSSDYNEQFF.

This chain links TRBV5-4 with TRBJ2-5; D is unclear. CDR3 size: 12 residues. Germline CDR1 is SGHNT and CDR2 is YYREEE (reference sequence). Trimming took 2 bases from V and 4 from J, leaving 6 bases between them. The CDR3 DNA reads TGTGCCAGCAGCTTTTACGGAGAGACCCAGTACTTC. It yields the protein CASSFYGETQYF.

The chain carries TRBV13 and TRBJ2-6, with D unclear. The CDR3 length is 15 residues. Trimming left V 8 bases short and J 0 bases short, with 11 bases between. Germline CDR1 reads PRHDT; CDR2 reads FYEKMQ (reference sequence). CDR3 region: CASAGSSSGANVLTF. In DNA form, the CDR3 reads TGTGCCAGCGCTGGAAGTTCCTCTGGGGCCAACGTCCTGACTTTC.

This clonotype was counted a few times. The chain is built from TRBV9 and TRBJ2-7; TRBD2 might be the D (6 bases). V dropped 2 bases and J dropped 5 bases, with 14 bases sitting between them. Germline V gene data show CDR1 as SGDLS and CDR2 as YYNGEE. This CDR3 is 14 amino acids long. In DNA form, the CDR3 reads TGTGCCAGCAGCGTCGACGGGAGAGTCGACGAGCAGTACTTC. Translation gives CASSVDGRVDEQYF.

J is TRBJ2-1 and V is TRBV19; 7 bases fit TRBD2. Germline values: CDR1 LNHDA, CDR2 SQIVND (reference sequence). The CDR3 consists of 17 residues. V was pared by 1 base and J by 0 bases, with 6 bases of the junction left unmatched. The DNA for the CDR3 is TGTGCCAGTAGTATAGGTTGGGGGGGGAGCTCCTACAATGAGCAGTTCTTC. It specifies CASSIGWGGSSYNEQFF.

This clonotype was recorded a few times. CDR3 loop: CATSDLTENTGELFF. For the CDR3, the DNA is TGTGCCACCAGTGACCTGACAGAAAACACCGGGGAGCTGTTTTTT. This chain joins TRBV24-1 and TRBJ2-2; a weak D match, TRBD1 (5 bases). The CDR3 loop spans 15 amino acids. The V gene's germline CDR1 is KGHDR and CDR2 SFDVKD. The V and J ends lost 4 bases and 2 bases respectively, with 10 bases between them.

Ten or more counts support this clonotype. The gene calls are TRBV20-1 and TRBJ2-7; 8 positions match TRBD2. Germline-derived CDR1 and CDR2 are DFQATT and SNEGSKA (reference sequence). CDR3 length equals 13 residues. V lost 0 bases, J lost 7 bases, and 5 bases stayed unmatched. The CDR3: CSARDRREVEQYF. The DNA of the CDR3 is TGCAGTGCTAGAGATCGGCGGGAGGTAGAGCAGTACTTC.

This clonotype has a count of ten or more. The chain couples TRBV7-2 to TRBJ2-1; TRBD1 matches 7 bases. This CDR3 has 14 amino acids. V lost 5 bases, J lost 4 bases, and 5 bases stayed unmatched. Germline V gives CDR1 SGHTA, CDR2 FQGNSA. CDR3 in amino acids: CASSQKTGYNEQFF. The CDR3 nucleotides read TGTGCCAGCAGCCAAAAGACAGGGTACAATGAGCAGTTCTTC.

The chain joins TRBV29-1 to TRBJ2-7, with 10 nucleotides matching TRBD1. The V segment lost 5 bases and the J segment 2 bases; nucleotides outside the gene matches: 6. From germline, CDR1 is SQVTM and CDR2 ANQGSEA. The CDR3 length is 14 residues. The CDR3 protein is CSVTGDRGTYEQYF. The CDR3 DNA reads TGCAGCGTTACTGGGGACAGGGGAACCTACGAGCAGTACTTC.

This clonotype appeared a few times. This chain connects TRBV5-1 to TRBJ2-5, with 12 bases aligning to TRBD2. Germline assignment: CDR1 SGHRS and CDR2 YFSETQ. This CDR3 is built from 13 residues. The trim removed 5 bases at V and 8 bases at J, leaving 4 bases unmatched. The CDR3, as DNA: TGCGCCAGCAGGCCACTAGCGGGAGGTACCCAGTACTTC. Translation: CASRPLAGGTQYF.

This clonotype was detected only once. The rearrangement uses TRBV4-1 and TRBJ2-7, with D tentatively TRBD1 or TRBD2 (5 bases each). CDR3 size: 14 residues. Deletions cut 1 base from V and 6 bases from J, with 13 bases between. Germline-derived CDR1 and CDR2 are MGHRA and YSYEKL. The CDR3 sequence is CASSQVEGMGEQYF. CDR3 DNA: TGCGCCAGCAGCCAAGTCGAGGGGATGGGCGAGCAGTACTTC.

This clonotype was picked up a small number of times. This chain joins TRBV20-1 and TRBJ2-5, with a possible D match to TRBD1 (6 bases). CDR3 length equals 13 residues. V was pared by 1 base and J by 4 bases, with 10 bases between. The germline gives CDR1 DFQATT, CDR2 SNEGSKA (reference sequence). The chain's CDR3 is CSARVGAGETQYF. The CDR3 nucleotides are TGCAGTGCTAGAGTGGGGGCTGGAGAGACCCAGTACTTC.

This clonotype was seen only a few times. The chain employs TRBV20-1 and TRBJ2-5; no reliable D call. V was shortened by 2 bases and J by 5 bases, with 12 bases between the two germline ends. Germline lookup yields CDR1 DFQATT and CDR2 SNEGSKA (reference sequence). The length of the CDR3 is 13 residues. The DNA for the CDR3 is TGCAGTGCTAGACCTGAGACGTGGGAGACCCAGTACTTC. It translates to CSARPETWETQYF.

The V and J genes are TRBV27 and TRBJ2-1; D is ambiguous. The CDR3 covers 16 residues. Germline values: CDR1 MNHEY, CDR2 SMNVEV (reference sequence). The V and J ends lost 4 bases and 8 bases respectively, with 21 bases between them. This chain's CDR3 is CASSSPASYLRDEQFF. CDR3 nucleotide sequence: TGTGCCAGCAGTTCCCCGGCTAGTTACCTTCGGGATGAGCAGTTCTTC.

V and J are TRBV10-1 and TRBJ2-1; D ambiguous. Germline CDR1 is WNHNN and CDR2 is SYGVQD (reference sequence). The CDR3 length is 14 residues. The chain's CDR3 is CATLKGQVKGEQFF. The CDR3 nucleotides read TGCGCAACTCTAAAGGGTCAGGTAAAGGGTGAGCAGTTCTTC.

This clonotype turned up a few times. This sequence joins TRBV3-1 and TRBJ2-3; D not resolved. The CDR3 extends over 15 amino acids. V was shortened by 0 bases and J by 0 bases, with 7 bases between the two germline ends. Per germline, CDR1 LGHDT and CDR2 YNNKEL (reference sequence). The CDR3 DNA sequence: TGTGCCAGCAGCCAAGATGTGGTGAGCACAGATACGCAGTATTTT. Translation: CASSQDVVSTDTQYF.

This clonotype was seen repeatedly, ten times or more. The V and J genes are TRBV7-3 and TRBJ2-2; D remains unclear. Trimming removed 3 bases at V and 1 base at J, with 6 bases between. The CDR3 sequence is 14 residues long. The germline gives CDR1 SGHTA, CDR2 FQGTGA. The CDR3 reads CASSFYLNTGELFF. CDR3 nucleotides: TGTGCCAGCAGCTTCTACCTGAACACCGGGGAGCTGTTTTTT.

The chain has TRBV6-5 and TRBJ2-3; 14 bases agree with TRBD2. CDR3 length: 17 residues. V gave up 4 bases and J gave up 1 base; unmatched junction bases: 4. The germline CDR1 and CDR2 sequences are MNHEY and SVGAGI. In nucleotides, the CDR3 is TGTGCCAGCAGTTGGGGACTAGCGGGAGTGGGCACAGATACGCAGTATTTT. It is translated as CASSWGLAGVGTDTQYF.

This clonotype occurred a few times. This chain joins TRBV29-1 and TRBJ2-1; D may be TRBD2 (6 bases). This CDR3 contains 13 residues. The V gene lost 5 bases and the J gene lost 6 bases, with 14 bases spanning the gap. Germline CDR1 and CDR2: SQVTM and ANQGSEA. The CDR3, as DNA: TGCAGCGTTAAGAGTGCGGGGCCCAATGAGCAGTTCTTC. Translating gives CSVKSAGPNEQFF.